The present entry profiles one T cell receptor beta chain with its context. Its antigen is currently unknown. The data were obtained in a study of vaccination and CD4 T cells after COVID-19. Study outcomes and limitations: Convalescent patients saw a median about 86% of their reactive clones show up only after vaccination.

Per germline, CDR1 SGHTS and CDR2 YDEGEE. CDR3 length: 15 amino acids. The V gene lost 0 bases and the J gene lost 8 bases, with 12 bases spanning the gap. Cultured CD4+ T-cell DNA underwent Oncomine TCR Beta short-read sequencing. From cultured CD4+ T cells, genomic DNA was extracted. Using its own MiXCR run on the PCR reads, TCRdb lists one record per CDR3 protein. The sample lists fewer than 30,000 distinct CDR3 sequences; about 40% were seen once. Time point described: late sampling 161 to 241 days after vaccination in a few convalescent patients. Documented treatment: roughly ten-day PBMC culture with coronavirus spike peptide pools or control peptides (ViraFEST assay).

The clonotype comes from a human donor who had recovered from COVID-19. Here the sequenced sample was CD4+ T cells from blood, cultured in vitro, taken about 7 months after SARS-CoV-2 vaccination. This chain uses TRBV5-8 with TRBJ1-6; no definite D call. DNA of the CDR3: TGTGCCAGCAGCTTGGGAGGCCGGAGAGATTCACCCCTCCACTTT. It translates to CASSLGGRRDSPLHF.